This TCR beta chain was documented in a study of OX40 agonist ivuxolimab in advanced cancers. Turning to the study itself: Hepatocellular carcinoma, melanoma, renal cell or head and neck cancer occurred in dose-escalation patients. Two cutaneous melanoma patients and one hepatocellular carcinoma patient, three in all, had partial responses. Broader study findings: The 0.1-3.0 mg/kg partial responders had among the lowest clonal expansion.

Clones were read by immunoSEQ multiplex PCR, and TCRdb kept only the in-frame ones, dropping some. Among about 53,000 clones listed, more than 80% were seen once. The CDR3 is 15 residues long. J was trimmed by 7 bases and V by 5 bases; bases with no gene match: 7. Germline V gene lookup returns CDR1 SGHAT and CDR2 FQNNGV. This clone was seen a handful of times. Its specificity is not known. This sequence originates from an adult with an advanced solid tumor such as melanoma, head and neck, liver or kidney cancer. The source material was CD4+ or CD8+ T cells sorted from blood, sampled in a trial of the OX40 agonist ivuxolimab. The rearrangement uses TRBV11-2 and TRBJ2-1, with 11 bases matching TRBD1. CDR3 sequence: CASSPRTGGVNEQFF. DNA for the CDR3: TGTGCCAGCAGCCCCCGGACAGGGGGCGTAAATGAGCAGTTCTTC.